Described below is a single TCR beta chain sequence and its context. TCRbeta library preparation incorporated unique molecular identifiers. One entry per CDR3 protein, called by TCRdb with MiXCR from the PCR reads. Of around 110,000 distinct CDR3 sequences in the sample, over 9% were seen once. This record comes from a study of T-cell reconstitution after alpha-beta-depleted transplantation in children. V trimming: 3 bases; J trimming: 1 base; junction bases outside the gene matches: 10. CDR3 length equals 18 residues. This receptor was obtained from a boy under 10 years old with acute lymphoblastic leukemia, due to receive a stem cell transplant. Source: PBMCs, taken before TCRalphabeta/CD19-depleted stem cell transplant. The chain recombines TRBV12-3 or TRBV12-4 with TRBJ2-3, with TRBD2 matching 10 bases. The CDR3, as DNA: TGTGCCAGCAGTTTGGTCAGCGGGAGGGCCATGGGCACAGATACGCAGTATTTT. It is translated as CASSLVSGRAMGTDTQYF.